Presented here are 3 T cell receptor beta chains from one specimen sequenced in a study of breast tumors, draining lymph nodes, adjacent tissues. Each CDR3 protein is one row after TCRdb ran MiXCR on the multiplex PCR reads. The sample yields approximately 90,000 distinct CDR3 sequences, 25% to 35% seen once. Breast cancer patients provided tissue from their axillary draining lymph nodes. The sequenced material came from axillary lymph node tissue. The source is a female donor with breast cancer. Some clones in this sample may be carry-over from other donors' samples.

In regard to this clonotype: A read error may be the cause here, since a much bigger clone is one base away. Because it lacks the conserved phenylalanine or tryptophan at the end, this CDR3 is likely a read error. The genes are TRBV20-1 and TRBJ2-3; 7 bases align to TRBD1. Germline V lookup: CDR1 DFQATT, CDR2 SNEGSKA (reference sequence). CDR3 length: 17 amino acids. In nucleotides, the CDR3 is TGCAGTGCTAGCCCACCCCTGGGGAGAGAGGGGGCAGATGCGCAGTATCTT. This gives the protein CSASPPLGREGADAQYL.

CDR3 in amino acids: CASSFLEREGTDTQYF. The CDR3 coding sequence is TGTGCCAGCAGCTTCTTGGAGCGGGAGGGCACAGATACGCAGTATTTT. The rearrangement links TRBV7-8 to TRBJ2-3; 9 bases match TRBD2. Per the germline V gene, CDR1 is SGHVS and CDR2 is FQNEAQ. V trimming: 3 bases; J trimming: 1 base; junction bases outside the gene matches: 5. CDR3 length: 16 residues. The variable domain in full, with the rest retrieved from reference TRBV7-8 and TRBJ2-3, is GAGVSQSPRYKVAKRGQDVALRCDPISGHVSLFWYQQALGQGPEFLTYFQNEAQLDKSGLPSDRFFAERPEGSVSTLKIQRTQQEDSAVYLCASSFLEREGTDTQYFGPGTRLTVL.

V is TRBV10-3 and J is TRBJ2-7, with 15 bases lining up with TRBD2. This CDR3 has 21 amino acids. The V segment lost 2 bases and the J segment 2 bases; nucleotides outside the gene matches: 16. CDR1 ENHRY and CDR2 SYGVKD come from the germline V gene. CDR3 nucleotides: TGTGCCATCAGTGAGGGGGGGACTAGCGGGAGGTCGCACCGGGAACCCTACGAGCAGTACTTC. This codes for CAISEGGTSGRSHREPYEQYF.